Sequencing of this T cell receptor beta chain was carried out in a study of tumor and adjacent non-tumor tissue in lung cancer. About the study: Histology: 12 adenocarcinoma, a couple of squamous cell carcinoma, 1 small cell lung cancer. Each sample yielded 4 million to 5 million productive TCRbeta reads on average.

Regarding the study as a whole: Top 100 clones took a larger repertoire share in normal lung. Tumor TCR diversity, when higher, was linked to shorter survival.

The CDR3 spans 14 residues. CDR1 MNHNY and CDR2 SVGAGI come from the germline V gene (reference sequence). RNA was extracted from bulk tissue without any cell sorting. Comments on this clonotype: Its antigen is currently unknown. An end of the junction differs from the germline gene, which may be a read error.

A modified ARM-PCR protocol with three rounds of nested PCR amplified TCRbeta. TCRdb passed the multiplex PCR reads through MiXCR, listing each CDR3 protein once. The sample contains around 200,000 distinct CDR3 sequences, about 71% of which appear only once. The specimen was lung tumor tissue. This clonotype was obtained from a man between 60 and 70 years old with non-small cell lung cancer. This rearrangement joins TRBV6-6 to TRBJ1-5, with unresolved D. CDR3 sequence: CARSPPNSYQPQHF. DNA of the CDR3: TGCGCCAGGAGTCCCCCGAATTCGTACCAGCCCCAGCATTTT.